The sequence of this TCR beta chain was determined in a study of blood T cell repertoires in COVID-19. This CDR3 spans 15 amino acids. Germline CDR1 SGDLS, CDR2 YYNGEE. Trimming removed 0 bases at V and 2 bases at J, with 10 bases between. Sequencing used immunoSEQ multiplex PCR; TCRdb keeps in-frame clones, though not all of them. The data contain 70,000 to 85,000 clones, roughly nine tenths of them singletons. The chain links TRBV9 to TRBJ2-3; TRBD2 might be the D (5 bases). The specimen was peripheral blood. This sequence originates from a woman aged 55-69 years with acute or convalescent COVID-19. CDR3 coding DNA: TGTGCCAGCAGCGTAGGGCAGGAGGACACAGATACGCAGTATTTT. It encodes CASSVGQEDTDTQYF.